The present T cell receptor (beta chain) was sequenced within a study of T cell repertoires in cytomegalovirus infection. Whole-study context: From public TCR beta signatures came an indication of both CMV infection and matching HLA type. Overall study results and limits: HLA-C-restricted CMV clonotypes gave the most frequent clonotype in two of eight donors. Carriers of CMV and the relevant HLA type were discriminated by public TCR beta frequency.

TCRdb used MiXCR to reprocess the reads, holding one entry per CDR3 protein. The repertoire consists of approximately 500,000 distinct CDR3 sequences, with 11% occurring once and the leading ten covering around 9.6%. The V and J ends lost 4 bases and 3 bases respectively, with 13 bases between them. CDR1 LNHDA and CDR2 SQIVND come from the germline V gene (reference sequence). The CDR3 length is 14 residues. Remarks on this clonotype: As yet, its antigen is unknown.

The gene calls are TRBV19 and TRBJ2-7; a possible D gene is TRBD1 (5 bases). The sequence came from a human donor in good health (CMV status not recorded). Some clones in this sample may be carry-over from other donors' samples. Sample: PBMCs. Here the CDR3 DNA reads TGTGCCAGTAGTACGACAGCGACCTACTACGAGCAGTACTTC. Protein product: CASSTTATYYEQYF.